This T cell receptor beta chain is from a study of response to subunit inactivated influenza vaccine (dated 2018 in TCRdb). Regarding the research as a whole: Deep quantitative T cell receptor repertoire profiling was used in the study to track responses to a trivalent subunit inactivated influenza vaccine. The study at large found these results: According to the authors, only a limited number of new T cells may be recruited by each seasonal influenza vaccination.

CDR1 and CDR2, per the germline V gene (reference sequence), are MNHEY and SMNVEV. V trim: 4 bases; J trim: 0 bases; unmatched bases: 7. The CDR3 contains 17 residues, cysteine and phenylalanine counted. The sequence is cut down to CDR3 DNA, 51 bases in frame from base 1. Libraries were constructed by RT-PCR. The data were produced on an Illumina HiSeq 2500. TCRdb trimmed the raw reads at Q25, called clones with MiXCR and kept productive beta chains. Entries are consolidated by CDR3 protein sequence, retaining the most common genes and DNA. Present in this sample are roughly 700,000 distinct CDR3 sequences, 14% of which were seen just once. Of the sample, 6.5% to 8.5% falls within the top ten clones. Comment on this clonotype: Its antigen is unknown. The input lacks base qualities; no much larger clone sits a single base away.

The receptor comes from a man aged 50 or older who received an inactivated influenza vaccine. Donor details come from another sample of the same person, matched by shared clones. The chain is made from TRBV27 and TRBJ2-3; 10 of the junction bases match TRBD2. This specimen consisted of PBMCs from blood, obtained less than 15 days before vaccination. The nucleotide sequence reads TGTGCCAGCAGTTCGGCCCAGACTAGCGGGAGCACAGATACGCAGTATTTT. This is translated as CASSSAQTSGSTDTQYF.